This T cell receptor (beta chain) was sequenced in a study of spatial heterogeneity in lung cancer. Study in general: Detected beta-chain sequences consistently exceeded alpha-chain sequences.

The ends were cut back, 2 bases at V and 0 bases at J, with 13 bases in the middle. Germline V CDR1 and CDR2: SGHAT, FQDESV (reference sequence). The CDR3 spans 16 residues. Study-wide findings and caveats: There were more appearances of ubiquitous expanded tumor TCRs in blood at resection than at follow-up.

The time point here: sample taken at primary tumor resection. The donors comprised some 72 untreated early-stage non-small cell lung cancer patients. Tumor, nontumor lung or frozen PBMC supplied whole RNA, sequenced without sorting. In its sample, this clonotype was seen many times. The antigen remains undetermined. TCRdb re-called the 5' RACE reads with MiXCR, one entry per CDR3 protein. The top ten clones hold approximately 7.4% of a sample with 20,000 to 25,000 distinct CDR3 sequences, around 4.6% of them seen once. The genes are TRBV11-1 and TRBJ2-5, with D perhaps matching TRBD1 (5 bases). This receptor was obtained from a male donor with early-stage non-small cell lung cancer. The sequencing here drew on PBMCs, taken at surgery. CDR3 bases: TGTGCCAGCAGCTTAAGGGCCTCAGGGTACCAAGAGACCCAGTACTTC. It is translated as CASSLRASGYQETQYF.